This TCR beta chain was profiled in a study of CD8+ T cells in alopecia areata. Study details: The drug, oral tofacitinib, was given to treated patients at 5 to 10 mg twice daily.

Extracted from the samples, RNA was reverse transcribed into cDNA to serve as the sequencing template. The data were produced by immunoSEQ multiplex PCR, yet TCRdb's version contains in-frame clones alone and is incomplete. The data contain over 200,000 clones, 50% to 70% of them singletons. Lesional scalp punch biopsies and peripheral blood came from alopecia areata patients. Germline V gene data show CDR1 as SQVTM and CDR2 as ANQGSEA. This CDR3 has 17 residues. V lost 3 bases and J lost 2, with 21 bases in between. V gene TRBV29-1 combines with J gene TRBJ2-3; D is possibly TRBD1 or TRBD2 (5 bases each). Sequenced material: CD4+ T cells sorted from blood, taken at week 0. The source is a human donor with alopecia areata. The CDR3 nucleotides are TGCAGCGTTGACCTCGCCGAGGGGCCCCTCATCACAGATACGCAGTATTTT. As protein: CSVDLAEGPLITDTQYF.